Here is one T cell receptor beta chain with its context. Its specificity is unknown. This entry comes from a study of blood T cells in healthy people across ages. This CDR3 region has 13 residues. Germline V gene lookup returns CDR1 SGHRS and CDR2 YFSETQ. J gave up 6 bases and V 3 bases, and 4 bases lay outside the gene matches. A J-beta primer mix and a sample-barcoded 5' primer were used in a second PCR of roughly 7 to 12 cycles. Using its own MiXCR run on the 5' RACE reads, TCRdb lists one record per CDR3 protein. The sample lists just over 800,000 distinct CDR3 sequences, 55% to 65% occurring once. Findings and caveats of the study: The CMV status of each donor remained undetermined, and this could have confounded shifts in expanded clonotypes. The study could not conclusively compare naive and antigen-experienced cells, given its unsorted PBMCs. Age advanced and TCR beta diversity per million T cells fell, roughly linearly. The study found TCR beta diversity correlated strongly with naive T cell percentage.

The receptor was isolated from a man between 25 and 39 years old in good health. The rearrangement joins TRBV5-1 to TRBJ1-1; 8 bases line up with TRBD1. The sample consisted of blood. This chain's CDR3 is CASSWGTGAEAFF. CDR3 nucleotide sequence: TGCGCCAGCAGCTGGGGGACAGGAGCTGAAGCTTTCTTT.